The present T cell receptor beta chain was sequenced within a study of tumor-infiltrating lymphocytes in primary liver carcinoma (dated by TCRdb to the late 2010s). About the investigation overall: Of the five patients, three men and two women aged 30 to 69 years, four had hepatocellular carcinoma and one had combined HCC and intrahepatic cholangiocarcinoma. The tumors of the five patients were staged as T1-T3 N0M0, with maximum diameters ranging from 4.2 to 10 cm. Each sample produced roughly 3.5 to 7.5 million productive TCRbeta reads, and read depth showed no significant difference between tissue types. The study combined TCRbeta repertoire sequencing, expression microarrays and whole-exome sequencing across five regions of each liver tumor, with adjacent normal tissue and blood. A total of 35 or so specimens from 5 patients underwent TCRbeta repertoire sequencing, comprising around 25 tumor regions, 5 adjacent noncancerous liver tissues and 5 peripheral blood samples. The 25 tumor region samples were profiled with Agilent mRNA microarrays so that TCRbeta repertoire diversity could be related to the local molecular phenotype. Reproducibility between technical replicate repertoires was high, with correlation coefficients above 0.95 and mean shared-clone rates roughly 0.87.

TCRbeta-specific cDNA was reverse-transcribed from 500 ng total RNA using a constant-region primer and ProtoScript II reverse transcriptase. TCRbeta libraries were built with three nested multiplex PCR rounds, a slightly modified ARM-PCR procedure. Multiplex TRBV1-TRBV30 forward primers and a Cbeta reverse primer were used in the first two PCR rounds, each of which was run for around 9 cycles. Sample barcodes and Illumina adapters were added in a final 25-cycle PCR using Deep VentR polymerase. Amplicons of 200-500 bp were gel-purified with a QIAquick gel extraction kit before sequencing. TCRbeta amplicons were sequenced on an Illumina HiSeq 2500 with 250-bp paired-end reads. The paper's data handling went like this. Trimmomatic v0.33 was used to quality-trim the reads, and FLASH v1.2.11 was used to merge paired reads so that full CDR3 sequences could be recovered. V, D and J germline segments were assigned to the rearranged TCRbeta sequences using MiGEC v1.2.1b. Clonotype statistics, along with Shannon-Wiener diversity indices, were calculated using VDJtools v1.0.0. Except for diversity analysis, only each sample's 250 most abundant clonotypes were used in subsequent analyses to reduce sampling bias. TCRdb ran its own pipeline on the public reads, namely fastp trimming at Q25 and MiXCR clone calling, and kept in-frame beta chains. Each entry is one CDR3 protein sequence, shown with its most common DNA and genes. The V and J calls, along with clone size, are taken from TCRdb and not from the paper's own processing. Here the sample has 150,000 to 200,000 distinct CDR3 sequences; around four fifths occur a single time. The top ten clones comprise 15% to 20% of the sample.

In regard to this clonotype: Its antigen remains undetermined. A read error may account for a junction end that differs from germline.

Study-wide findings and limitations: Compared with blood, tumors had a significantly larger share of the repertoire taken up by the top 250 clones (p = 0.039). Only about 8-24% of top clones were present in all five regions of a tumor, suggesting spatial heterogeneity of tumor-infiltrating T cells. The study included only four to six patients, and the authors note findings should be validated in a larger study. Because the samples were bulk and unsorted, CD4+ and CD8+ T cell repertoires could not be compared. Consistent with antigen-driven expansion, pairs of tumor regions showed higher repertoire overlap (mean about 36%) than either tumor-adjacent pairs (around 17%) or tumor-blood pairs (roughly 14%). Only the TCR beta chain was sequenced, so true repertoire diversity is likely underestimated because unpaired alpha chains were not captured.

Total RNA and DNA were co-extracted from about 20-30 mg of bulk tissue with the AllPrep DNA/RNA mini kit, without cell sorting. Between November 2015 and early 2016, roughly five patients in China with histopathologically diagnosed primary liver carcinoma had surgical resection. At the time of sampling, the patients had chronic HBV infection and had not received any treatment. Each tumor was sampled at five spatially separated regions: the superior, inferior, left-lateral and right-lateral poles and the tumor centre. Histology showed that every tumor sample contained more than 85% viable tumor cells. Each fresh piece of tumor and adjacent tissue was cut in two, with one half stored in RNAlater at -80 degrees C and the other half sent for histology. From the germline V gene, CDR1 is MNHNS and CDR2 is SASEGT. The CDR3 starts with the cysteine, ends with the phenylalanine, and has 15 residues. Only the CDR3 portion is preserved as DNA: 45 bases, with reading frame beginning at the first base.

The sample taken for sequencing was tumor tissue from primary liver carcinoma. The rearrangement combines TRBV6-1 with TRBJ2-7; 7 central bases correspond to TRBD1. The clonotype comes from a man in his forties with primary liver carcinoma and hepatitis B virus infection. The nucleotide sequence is TGTGCAAGCAGTGAAGGAGAGGGGGCTTTCTGCGAGCAGTACTTC. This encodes CASSEGEGAFCEQYF.